A selection of T cell receptor beta chains follows, all from one sample in a study of T cell repertoires in aging, cancer and after chemotherapy. TCRdb fed the multiplex PCR reads into MiXCR, producing one record per CDR3 protein. The sample includes 5,000 to 6,000 distinct CDR3 sequences, roughly 29% seen only once; the top ten take 5.8%. The specimen was blood. The receptors were gathered from a human donor in good health. CDR3s include the opening cysteine and the closing phenylalanine or tryptophan. D genes are given only for firm matches. Expanded clones get a size class; other rows say once, few or many, or leave the size out.

few	TRBV30	-	TRBJ1-2	CAWSVEGPGYTF	TGTGCCTGGAGTGTAGAGGGGCCTGGCTACACCTTC
medium-sized	TRBV5-6	TRBD1	TRBJ2-5	CASSLATGGETQYF	TGTGCCAGCAGCTTGGCTACAGGGGGAGAGACCCAGTACTTC
-	TRBV18	-	TRBJ1-1	CASSPPRGTPGAEAFF	TGTGCCAGCTCACCACCTCGAGGGACCCCGGGGGCTGAAGCTTTCTTT
-	TRBV5-6	-	TRBJ1-2	CASSLGPHRPNYGYTF	TGTGCCAGCAGCTTGGGTCCGCACAGGCCCAACTATGGCTACACCTTC
-	TRBV5-6	-	TRBJ2-1	CASRRSAHEQFF	TGTGCCAGCCGTAGGTCTGCTCATGAGCAGTTCTTC
-	TRBV5-6	-	TRBJ2-2	CASSQKRGARRAGELFF	TGTGCCAGCAGCCAAAAAAGGGGGGCCCGTCGAGCCGGGGAGCTGTTTTTT
medium-sized	TRBV19	-	TRBJ2-2	CASSIASGRPGELFF	TGTGCCAGTAGTATAGCGTCAGGGAGGCCCGGGGAGCTGTTTTTT
medium-sized	TRBV18	-	TRBJ2-1	CASSPMGSSYNEQFF	TGTGCCAGCTCACCGATGGGCAGCTCCTACAATGAGCAGTTCTTC
-	TRBV6-4	TRBD1	TRBJ2-7	CASSARRQGVLYEQYF	TGTGCCAGCAGTGCGAGAAGACAGGGGGTGCTCTACGAGCAGTACTTC
-	TRBV5-6	TRBD1	TRBJ1-2	CASSSGQGDHYGYTF	TGTGCCAGCAGCTCGGGACAGGGAGATCACTATGGCTACACCTTC
medium-sized	TRBV19	TRBD1	TRBJ1-4	CASSVGQGASLGKLFF	TGTGCCAGTAGTGTTGGACAGGGGGCCTCTCTGGGAAAACTGTTTTTT
few	TRBV12-3/TRBV12-4	-	TRBJ1-2	CASTQAGYGYYGYTF	TGTGCCAGCACCCAAGCAGGGTATGGGTACTATGGCTACACCTTC
few	TRBV27	-	TRBJ1-2	CASSLSDNLGPTYGYTF	TGTGCCAGCAGTTTATCCGACAATCTCGGACCGACCTATGGCTACACCTTC
-	TRBV7-2	-	TRBJ2-3	CARGSGAPGTQYF	TGTGCCAGGGGGTCCGGGGCCCCTGGGACGCAGTATTTT
medium-sized	TRBV15	-	TRBJ2-1	CATSNDPENEQFF	TGTGCCACCAGCAATGACCCAGAGAATGAGCAGTTCTTC
medium-sized	TRBV15	TRBD1	TRBJ2-6	CATSRGTAYSGANVLTF	TGTGCCACCAGCAGGGGGACAGCTTACTCTGGGGCCAACGTCCTGACTTTC
-	TRBV7-9	TRBD2	TRBJ2-7	CASSLGSGSVNEQYF	TGTGCCAGCAGCTTGGGTAGCGGGAGTGTCAACGAGCAGTACTTC
few	TRBV18	-	TRBJ1-1	CASSPPAGTEAFF	TGTGCCAGCTCACCACCGGCGGGCACTGAAGCTTTCTTT
-	TRBV12-3/TRBV12-4	-	TRBJ2-2	CASSPSWNTGELFF	TGTGCCAGCAGTCCTTCCTGGAACACCGGGGAGCTGTTTTTT
once	TRBV15	TRBD2	TRBJ2-5	CATSRDRTSVETQYF	TGTGCCACCAGCAGAGATCGGACTAGCGTTGAGACCCAGTACTTC
medium-sized	TRBV6-5	-	TRBJ1-2	CASSTRGRPNYGYTF	TGTGCCAGCAGTACCCGGGGGAGGCCTAACTATGGCTACACCTTC
-	TRBV10-3	-	TRBJ1-3	CAISGTATSSGNTIYF	TGTGCCATCAGTGGGACAGCCACAAGCTCTGGAAACACCATATATTTT
few	TRBV6-1	TRBD1	TRBJ1-2	CATLVGTGVIYGYTF	TGTGCCACCCTGGTCGGGACAGGGGTTATATATGGCTACACCTTC
-	TRBV18	TRBD1	TRBJ1-6	CASSPETGLYSPLHF	TGTGCCAGCTCACCAGAGACAGGGCTATATTCACCCCTCCACTTT
-	TRBV27	TRBD1	TRBJ1-5	CASGEGTGGNQPQHF	TGTGCCAGCGGCGAAGGGACAGGGGGCAATCAGCCCCAGCATTTT
-	TRBV6-1	-	TRBJ1-2	CASSESENYGYTF	TGTGCCAGCAGTGAATCTGAAAACTATGGCTACACCTTC
medium-sized	TRBV19	-	TRBJ2-7	CASSSPGTPYEQYF	TGTGCCAGTAGTAGTCCGGGAACCCCTTACGAGCAGTACTTC
-	TRBV6-1	TRBD1	TRBJ1-2	CATTPQGLVYGYTF	TGTGCCACCACCCCACAGGGGCTCGTTTATGGCTACACCTTC
-	TRBV27	TRBD1	TRBJ2-7	CASSRDRVSYEQYF	TGTGCCAGCAGCCGGGACAGGGTCTCCTACGAGCAGTACTTC
-	TRBV30	-	TRBJ1-5	CAWSSQRYSNQPQHF	TGTGCCTGGAGTAGCCAGAGATATAGCAATCAGCCCCAGCATTTT
-	TRBV6-1	-	TRBJ1-4	CASSDTLGGWASNEKLFF	TGTGCCAGCAGTGACACCTTAGGGGGGTGGGCCTCTAATGAAAAACTGTTTTTT
-	TRBV6-5	TRBD2	TRBJ2-5	CASRNFSGGAGETQYF	TGTGCCAGCAGGAATTTTAGCGGGGGGGCCGGGGAGACCCAGTACTTC
-	TRBV19	TRBD1	TRBJ2-7	CASRGGQGASALPSTYEQYF	TGTGCCAGTAGAGGGGGACAGGGGGCCTCAGCGCTACCTTCAACCTACGAGCAGTACTTC
few	TRBV6-2/TRBV6-3	TRBD1	TRBJ2-1	CASTQTGGFGNEQFF	TGTGCCAGCACTCAGACAGGGGGCTTTGGCAATGAGCAGTTCTTC
few	TRBV18	TRBD2	TRBJ2-5	CASSQTRTSGSGETQYF	TGTGCCAGCTCACAAACGCGGACTAGCGGGAGTGGGGAGACCCAGTACTTC
-	TRBV27	TRBD1	TRBJ1-4	CASSSLGGTGINEKLFF	TGTGCCAGCAGTTCCCTCGGCGGGACAGGGATTAATGAAAAACTGTTTTTT
-	TRBV7-6	-	TRBJ1-4	CASAEGEKLFF	TGTGCCAGCGCCGAGGGCGAAAAACTGTTTTTT
-	TRBV20-1	-	TRBJ1-1	CSARRTVNTEAFF	TGCAGTGCTAGAAGGACGGTGAACACTGAAGCTTTCTTT
-	TRBV6-1	-	TRBJ1-1	CVSSSGNEAFF	TGTGTCAGCAGTTCGGGGAATGAAGCTTTCTTT
few	TRBV27	-	TRBJ1-1	CASSSPGDFTEAFF	TGTGCCAGCAGTTCGCCAGGCGACTTCACTGAAGCTTTCTTT
-	TRBV5-1	-	TRBJ1-2	CASSPLATYGYTF	TGCGCCAGCAGCCCCCTCGCCACGTATGGCTACACCTTC
medium-sized	TRBV30	-	TRBJ2-3	CAWSVFPWGTDTQYF	TGTGCCTGGAGTGTATTCCCCTGGGGCACAGATACGCAGTATTTT
-	TRBV19	-	TRBJ1-6	CASSIGDSPLHF	TGTGCCAGTAGTATAGGGGACTCACCCCTCCACTTT
few	TRBV19	-	TRBJ1-4	CASSKRPGNEKLFF	TGTGCCAGTAGTAAGAGGCCTGGAAATGAAAAACTGTTTTTT
large	TRBV19	-	TRBJ2-6	CASSIATTRVSGANVLTF	TGTGCCAGTAGTATCGCCACGACGAGGGTGTCAGGGGCCAACGTCCTGACTTTC
-	TRBV6-1	-	TRBJ1-1	CASSDQTERDTEAFF	TGTGCCAGCAGTGACCAGACAGAACGGGACACTGAAGCTTTCTTT
few	TRBV7-9	TRBD1	TRBJ2-2	CASSFRQGADTGELFF	TGTGCCAGCAGCTTCAGACAGGGGGCGGACACCGGGGAGCTGTTTTTT